Described below is a single T cell receptor (beta chain) sequence and its context. Its target is not known. This sample was taken from a study of T cells in localized non-small cell lung cancer. Study-level points and caveats: Longer overall survival accompanied higher blood T cell density. Maximal T cell clonality occurred in uninvolved adjacent lung, with tumor ranking below it. Adjacent lung tissue had a median about 60 of the top 100 clones found in the tumor.

Per germline, CDR1 SGDLS and CDR2 YYNGEE. The CDR3 consists of 14 residues. V lost 4 bases and J lost 0, with 11 bases in between. Method: immunoSEQ multiplex PCR; TCRdb's copy keeps in-frame clones and lacks some. The top ten hold about 7.7% of the sample, which has 30,000 to 45,000 clones, roughly nine tenths seen once. Material: peripheral blood, obtained before any cancer treatment. This clonotype was sampled from a woman between 35 and 75 years old with stage I lung adenocarcinoma. The chain is built from TRBV9 and TRBJ2-7; D not resolved. CDR3 bases: TGTGCCAGCAGCCCCCGAAGCTTCTCCTACGAGCAGTACTTC. It specifies CASSPRSFSYEQYF.